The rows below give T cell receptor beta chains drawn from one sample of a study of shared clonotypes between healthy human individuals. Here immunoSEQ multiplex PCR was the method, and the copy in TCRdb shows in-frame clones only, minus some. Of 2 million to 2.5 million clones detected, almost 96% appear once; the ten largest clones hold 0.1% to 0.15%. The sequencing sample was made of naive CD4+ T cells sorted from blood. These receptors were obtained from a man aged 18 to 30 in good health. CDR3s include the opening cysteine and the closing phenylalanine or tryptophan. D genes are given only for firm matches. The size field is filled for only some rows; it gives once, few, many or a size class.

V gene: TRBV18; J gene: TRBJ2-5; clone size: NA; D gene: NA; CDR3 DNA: TGTGCCAGCTCACCACAGGCTACCGGGAGAGAGACCCAGTACTTC; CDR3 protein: CASSPQATGRETQYF
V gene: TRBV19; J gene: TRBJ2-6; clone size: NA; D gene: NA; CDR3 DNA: TGTGCCTCCGAAACAGGTTCGTTCGGGGCCAACGTCCTGACTTTC; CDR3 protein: CASETGSFGANVLTF
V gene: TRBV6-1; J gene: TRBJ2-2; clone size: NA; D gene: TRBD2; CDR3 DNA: TGTGCCAGTATACTAGCGGCCACCGGGGAGCTGTTTTTT; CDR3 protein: CASILAATGELFF
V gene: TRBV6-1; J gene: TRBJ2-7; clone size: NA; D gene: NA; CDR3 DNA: TGTGCCAGCAGTGAATACGGGGCCTCCTACGAGCAGTACTTC; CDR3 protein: CASSEYGASYEQYF
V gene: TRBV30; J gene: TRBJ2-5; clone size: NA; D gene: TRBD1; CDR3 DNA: TGTGCCTGGAGTAAATCCGGGACAGCACTGCAGACCCAGTACTTC; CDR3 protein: CAWSKSGTALQTQYF
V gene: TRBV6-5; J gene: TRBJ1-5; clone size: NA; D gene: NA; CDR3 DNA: TGTGCCAGCAGCCGGGGTGATAGCAATCAGCCCCAGCATTTT; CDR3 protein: CASSRGDSNQPQHF
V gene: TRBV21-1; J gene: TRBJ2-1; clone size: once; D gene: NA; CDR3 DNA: TGTGCCAGCAGCCCCTACCCTCCCGGGGGTAGGAATGAGCAGTTCTTC; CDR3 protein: CASSPYPPGGRNEQFF
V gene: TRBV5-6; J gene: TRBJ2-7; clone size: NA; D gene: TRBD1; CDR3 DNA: TGTGCCAGCAGGGCCCGCGGGACAGGGGGATACGAGCAGTACTTC; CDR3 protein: CASRARGTGGYEQYF
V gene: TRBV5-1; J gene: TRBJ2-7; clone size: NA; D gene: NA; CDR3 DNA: TGCGCCAGCAGCTTGAACTCTTTCTACGAGCAGTACTTC; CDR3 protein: CASSLNSFYEQYF
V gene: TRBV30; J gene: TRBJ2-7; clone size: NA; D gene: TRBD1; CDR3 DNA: TGTGCCTGGAGTACCGGACAGGGGACCTACGAGCAGTACTTC; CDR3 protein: CAWSTGQGTYEQYF
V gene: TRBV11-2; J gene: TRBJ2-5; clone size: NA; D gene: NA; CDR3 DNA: TGTGCCAGCAGCTTAGTAGCTGGCCCCCAAGAGACCCAGTACTTC; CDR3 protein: CASSLVAGPQETQYF
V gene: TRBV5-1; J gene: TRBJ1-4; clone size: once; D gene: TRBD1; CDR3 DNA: TGCGCCAGCAGCTCGACAGGGGCCCGTGGTGAAAAACTGTTTTTT; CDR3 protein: CASSSTGARGEKLFF
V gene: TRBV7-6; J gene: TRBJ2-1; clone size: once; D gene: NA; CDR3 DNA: TGTGCCAGCAGCCAGGGACAAGGGGGTTACAATGAGCAGTTCTTC; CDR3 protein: CASSQGQGGYNEQFF
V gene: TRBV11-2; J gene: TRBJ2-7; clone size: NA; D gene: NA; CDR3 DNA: TGTGCCAGCAGCTGGGGGGCAGGGGCGGACGAGCAGTACTTC; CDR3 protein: CASSWGAGADEQYF
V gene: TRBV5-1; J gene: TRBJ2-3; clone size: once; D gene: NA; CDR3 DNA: TGCGCCAGCATGAGGACAGCTAGCACAGATACGCAGTATTTT; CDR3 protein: CASMRTASTDTQYF
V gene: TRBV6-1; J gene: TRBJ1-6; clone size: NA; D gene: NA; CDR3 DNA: TGTGCCAGCAGTCTGATTTCACCCCTCCACTTT; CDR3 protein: CASSLISPLHF
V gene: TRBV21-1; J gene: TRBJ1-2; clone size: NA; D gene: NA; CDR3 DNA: TGTGCCAGCAGCAAAGCCACAGGGATCGACCATGGCTACACCTTC; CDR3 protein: CASSKATGIDHGYTF
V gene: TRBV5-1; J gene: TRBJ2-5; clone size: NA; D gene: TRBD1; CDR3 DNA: TGCGCCAGCAACAGGGGGAAACAAGAGACCCAGTACTTC; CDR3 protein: CASNRGKQETQYF
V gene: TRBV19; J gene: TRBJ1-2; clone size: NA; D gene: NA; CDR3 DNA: TGTGCCAGTAGTCCATGGACTGTCACGACTGATGGCTACACCTTC; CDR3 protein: CASSPWTVTTDGYTF
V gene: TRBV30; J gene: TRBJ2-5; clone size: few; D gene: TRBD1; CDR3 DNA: TGTGCCTGGAGGCCGGGACAGGGGGTCCAAGAGACCCAGTACTTC; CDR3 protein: CAWRPGQGVQETQYF
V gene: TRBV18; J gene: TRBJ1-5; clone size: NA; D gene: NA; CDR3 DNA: TGTGCCAGCTCACCCCCGGGACCGCACAAGCCCCAGCATTTT; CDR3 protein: CASSPPGPHKPQHF
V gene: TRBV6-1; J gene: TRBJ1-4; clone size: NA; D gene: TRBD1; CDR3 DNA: TGTGCCAGCACCCCGGGACAGTATAATGAAAAACTGTTTTTT; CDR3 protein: CASTPGQYNEKLFF